The 19 T cell receptor beta chains below were found in one sample sequenced in a study of blood T cells in healthy people across ages. Sample-barcoded 5' priming and a J-beta primer mix drove a second PCR of roughly 7 to 11 cycles. TCRdb analysed the 5' RACE reads with MiXCR anew, one entry per CDR3 protein. The top ten hold about 20% of the sample, which has approximately 800,000 distinct CDR3 sequences, roughly 50% seen once. Material for sequencing was blood. These receptors originate from a man between 25 and 39 years old in good health.

This rearrangement joins TRBV12-3 or TRBV12-4 to TRBJ2-5; D gene uncertain. The CDR3 has 14 residues. V was shortened by 3 bases and J by 5 bases, with 13 bases between the two germline ends. Here the CDR3 reads CASSFGPGVETQYF. CDR3 DNA sequence: TGTGCCAGCAGTTTCGGCCCTGGGGTGGAGACCCAGTACTTC.

This clonotype has a single count. At one of its ends the junction is not consistent with the germline gene, which may arise from a read error. The chain recombines TRBV4-3 with TRBJ2-7; perhaps TRBD1 as D (5 bases). Germline values: CDR1 LGHNA, CDR2 YSLEER. The CDR3 is 13 amino acids. The CDR3 region is CVSSQDRSYEQYF. The CDR3 DNA is TGCGTCAGCAGCCAAGACAGATCCTACGAGCAGTACTTC.

The CDR3 nucleotides read TGCGCCAGCAGCTTGGCGGGGCCACATCGGTCCCATGAGCAGTTCTTC. Translating it yields CASSLAGPHRSHEQFF. This chain joins TRBV5-1 and TRBJ2-1, with D perhaps being TRBD1 or TRBD2 (5 bases each). CDR1 SGHRS and CDR2 YFSETQ come from the germline V gene. This CDR3 comprises 16 residues. Trimming pared 0 bases from V and 8 bases from J, leaving 18 bases between. The full variable domain, its missing parts supplied by reference TRBV5-1 and TRBJ2-1, is KAGVTQTPRYLIKTRGQQVTLSCSPISGHRSVSWYQQTPGQGLQFLFEYFSETQRNKGNFPGRFSGRQFSNSRSEMNVSTLELGDSALYLCASSLAGPHRSHEQFFGPGTRLTVL.

The gene calls are TRBV20-1 and TRBJ2-1; 8 positions match TRBD1. CDR1 and CDR2 (germline): DFQATT, SNEGSKA (reference sequence). The V gene end was trimmed by 3 bases and the J gene end by 8 bases; junction bases not matched to a gene: 12. This CDR3 has 15 amino acids. The CDR3 sequence is CSARDGQGYPDEQFF. Here the CDR3 DNA reads TGCAGTGCTAGGGATGGACAGGGTTACCCGGATGAGCAGTTCTTC.

The rearrangement uses TRBV7-2 and TRBJ2-1, with D tentatively TRBD2 (6 bases). This CDR3 is built from 15 residues. Per germline, CDR1 SGHTA and CDR2 FQGNSA. V was trimmed by 5 bases and J by 10 bases, leaving 21 bases between them. The CDR3 bases are TGTGCCAGCAGCCCACGGGGGAGTGGGGTATTAGAGCAGTTCTTC. It is translated as CASSPRGSGVLEQFF.

V is TRBV7-9 and J is TRBJ1-4; D may be TRBD1 (5 bases). The length of the CDR3 is 16 residues. V shed 5 bases and J shed 8 bases, with 21 bases lying between them. The germline CDR1 and CDR2 sequences are SEHNR and FQNEAQ (reference sequence). The CDR3 protein is CASSLALSGEREKLFF. CDR3 bases: TGTGCCAGCAGCCTTGCCCTGTCGGGGGAGCGGGAAAAACTGTTTTTT.

The chain is built from TRBV12-3 or TRBV12-4 and TRBJ2-2, with TRBD1 matching 9 bases. This CDR3 spans 16 amino acids. In nucleotides, the CDR3 is TGTGCAGGAGCCCCACAGGGGGCCCCAAACACCGGGGAGCTGTTTTTT. Protein sequence: CAGAPQGAPNTGELFF.

This chain connects TRBV28 to TRBJ2-7; perhaps TRBD2 as D (5 bases). The V end was cut by 3 bases, the J end by 3 bases, with 12 bases between. There are 14 residues in the CDR3. CDR1 is MDHEN, CDR2 SYDVKM, per germline. The CDR3 region is CASSLRAGLYEQYF. Here the CDR3 DNA reads TGTGCCAGCAGTTTGAGGGCGGGTCTCTACGAGCAGTACTTC.

This clonotype was counted a single time. The rearrangement joins TRBV9 to TRBJ2-6; D is tentatively TRBD1 or TRBD2 (5 bases each). Trimming removed 6 bases at V and 0 bases at J, with 25 bases between. Germline CDR1 SGDLS, CDR2 YYNGEE. The CDR3 has 20 residues. CDR3 protein: CASKGTGALEPGSGANVLTF. The CDR3 DNA reads as TGTGCCAGCAAAGGGACCGGTGCTCTGGAGCCGGGCTCTGGGGCCAACGTCCTGACTTTC.

The chain combines TRBV4-2 with TRBJ2-6; D tentatively reads TRBD1 or TRBD2 (5 bases each). V was pared by 2 bases and J by 1 base, with 15 bases between. Germline CDR1 LGHNA, CDR2 YNFKEQ. This CDR3 spans 18 amino acids. In DNA form, the CDR3 reads TGTGCCAGCAGCCAAAGAGGGTTGACAGCTTCTGGGGCCAACGTCCTGACTTTC. Its translation: CASSQRGLTASGANVLTF.

This chain joins TRBV4-3 and TRBJ2-1; 13 positions agree with TRBD2. Germline V lookup: CDR1 LGHNA, CDR2 YSLEER. V lost 2 bases, J lost 12 bases, and 7 bases stayed unmatched. The CDR3 spans 15 residues. The CDR3 loop is CASSQLALAGGGQFF. CDR3 sequence (DNA): TGCGCCAGCAGCCAACTGGCACTAGCGGGAGGGGGGCAGTTCTTC.

V is TRBV6-2 or TRBV6-3 and J is TRBJ2-1, with 12 nucleotides matching TRBD2. Germline-derived CDR1 and CDR2 are MNHEY and SVGEGT. The CDR3 runs 15 residues. The junction had 5 bases not matched to a gene; V was cut back by 3 bases and J by 8 bases. The CDR3, as DNA: TGTGCCAGCAGTTATTTGACTAGCGGGAGCCATGAGCAGTTCTTC. Residues: CASSYLTSGSHEQFF.

The chain couples TRBV12-3 or TRBV12-4 to TRBJ2-3; possible D gene TRBD2, 6 bases. There are 15 residues in the CDR3. V dropped 6 bases and J dropped 2 bases, with 15 bases sitting between them. The CDR3 nucleotides read TGTGCCAGCAGCCCCTTAGCGGCTCTCACAGATACGCAGTATTTT. Protein product: CASSPLAALTDTQYF.

The chain has TRBV20-1 and TRBJ1-4, with D perhaps matching TRBD1 (6 bases). V gave up 3 bases and J gave up 15 bases, with 17 bases separating them. The CDR3 runs 12 residues. Germline-derived CDR1 and CDR2 are DFQATT and SNEGSKA (reference sequence). This CDR3 is CSASGGPRGVFF. The CDR3, as DNA: TGCAGTGCTAGTGGGGGGCCGAGGGGAGTGTTTTTT.

V gene TRBV20-1 combines with J gene TRBJ2-1; 7 bases agree with TRBD2. Germline CDR1 is DFQATT and CDR2 is SNEGSKA (reference sequence). CDR3 length equals 17 residues. Unmatched junction bases numbered 14, after V lost 0 bases and J lost 6 bases. The CDR3 reads CSARDGQVSRGGNEQFF. The CDR3, as DNA: TGCAGTGCTAGAGACGGCCAGGTCTCACGCGGGGGCAATGAGCAGTTCTTC.

The chain couples TRBV7-3 to TRBJ2-3; D possibly corresponds to TRBD2 (6 bases). Trimming took 4 bases from V and 5 from J, leaving 16 bases between them. The CDR3 totals 15 residues. Germline CDR1 SGHTA, CDR2 FQGTGA. The CDR3 bases are TGTGCCAGCAGCTACCGACTAGGGGCACTAGATACGCAGTATTTT. It is translated as CASSYRLGALDTQYF. Full variable domain (outside the CDR3, taken from reference TRBV7-3 and TRBJ2-3): GAGVSQTPSNKVTEKGKYVELRCDPISGHTALYWYRQSLGQGPEFLIYFQGTGAADDSGLPNDRFFAVRPEGSVSTLKIQRTERGDSAVYLCASSYRLGALDTQYFGPGTRLTVL.

V gene TRBV7-2 combines with J gene TRBJ2-1; 12 bases fit TRBD2. The CDR3 runs 15 residues. V lost 5 bases, J lost 5 bases, and 4 bases stayed unmatched. Germline V gives CDR1 SGHTA, CDR2 FQGNSA. CDR3 protein: CASSPSGRGDNEQFF. Here the CDR3 DNA reads TGTGCCAGCAGCCCTAGCGGGAGGGGGGACAATGAGCAGTTCTTC.

The chain recombines TRBV6-5 with TRBJ2-3; perhaps TRBD2 as D (6 bases). Trimming removed 8 bases at V and 6 bases at J, with 21 bases between. CDR1 is MNHEY and CDR2 is SVGAGI in the germline V gene. The CDR3 totals 15 residues. In DNA form, the CDR3 reads TGTGCCAGCGGACCACCGTCGGGAGTAACGGATACGCAGTATTTT. Protein sequence: CASGPPSGVTDTQYF.

This clonotype was detected only a few times. V is TRBV20-1 and J is TRBJ2-7; D is uncertain. V was pared by 0 bases and J by 7 bases, with 19 bases between. The CDR3 runs 15 residues. Germline values: CDR1 DFQATT, CDR2 SNEGSKA (reference sequence). The CDR3 DNA reads as TGCAGTGCTAGAGAAACCGGCGGTCTGGTGAGGGAGCAGTACTTC. Translating it yields CSARETGGLVREQYF.